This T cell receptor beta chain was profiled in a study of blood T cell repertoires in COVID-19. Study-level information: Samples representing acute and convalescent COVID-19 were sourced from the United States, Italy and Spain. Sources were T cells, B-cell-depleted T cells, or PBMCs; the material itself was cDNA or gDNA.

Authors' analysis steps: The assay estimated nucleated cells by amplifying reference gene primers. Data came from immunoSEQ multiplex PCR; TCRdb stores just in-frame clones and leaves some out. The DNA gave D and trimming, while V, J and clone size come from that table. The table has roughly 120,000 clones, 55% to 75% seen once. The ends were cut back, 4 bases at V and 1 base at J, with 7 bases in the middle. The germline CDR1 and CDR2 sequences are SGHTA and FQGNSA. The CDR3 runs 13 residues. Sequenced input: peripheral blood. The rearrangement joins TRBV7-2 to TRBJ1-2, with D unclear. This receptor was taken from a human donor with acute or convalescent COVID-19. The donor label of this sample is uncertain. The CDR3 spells CASSSQINYGYTF. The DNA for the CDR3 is TGTGCCAGCAGCTCACAAATTAACTATGGCTACACCTTC.